This T cell receptor (beta chain) stems from a study of T-cell reconstitution after alpha-beta-depleted transplantation in children. Unique molecular identifiers were built into the TCRbeta library. TCRdb ran MiXCR on the PCR reads and lists one entry per CDR3 protein. In the table there are around 600,000 distinct CDR3 sequences, 16% of which are singletons. Germline values: CDR1 SGHKS, CDR2 YYEKEE (reference sequence). V dropped 0 bases and J dropped 5 bases, with 12 bases sitting between them. The CDR3 covers 14 residues. This clonotype was found many times. Sequences were derived from PBMCs from the stem cell graft donor, sampled from the stem cell graft. This receptor was identified in a human donor who donated a stem cell graft to a child with acute myeloid leukemia. J is TRBJ2-7 and V is TRBV5-5; D uncertain. The CDR3 DNA reads as TGTGCCAGCAGCTTGGTAAGTGGGCCGCACGAGCAGTACTTC. Protein: CASSLVSGPHEQYF.